The source of this T cell receptor (beta chain) is a study of vaccination and CD4 T cells after COVID-19. Across the whole study: It was a median roughly 100 days after diagnosis, with a range of 35 to 161, that post-COVID samples were drawn. Overall study results and limits: A median of about 90% of reactive clones, in convalescent patients, became evident only post-vaccination.

The treatment here: roughly 10-day PBMC culture with coronavirus spike peptide pools or control peptides (ViraFEST assay). The CDR3 is made up of 11 amino acids. Cultured CD4+ T-cell DNA underwent Oncomine TCR Beta short-read sequencing. Genomic DNA extraction was carried out from cultured CD4+ T cells. From the PCR reads, TCRdb called clonotypes with MiXCR, one entry per CDR3 protein. The sample lists 9,000 to 15,000 distinct CDR3 sequences, about 50% seen once, with 25% to 40% in the top ten. This clonotype was picked up a small number of times. Its antigen is currently unknown. Its ends do not fully match the called genes, so a read error is possible.

Sequenced material: CD4+ T cells from blood, cultured in vitro. The TCR originated in a human donor who had recovered from COVID-19. The chain links TRBV12-3 or TRBV12-4 to TRBJ1-2; D possibly corresponds to TRBD1 (5 bases). As DNA, the CDR3 is TGTGCCAGCACTTTAGGGGATGGCTACACCTTC. Protein: CASTLGDGYTF.